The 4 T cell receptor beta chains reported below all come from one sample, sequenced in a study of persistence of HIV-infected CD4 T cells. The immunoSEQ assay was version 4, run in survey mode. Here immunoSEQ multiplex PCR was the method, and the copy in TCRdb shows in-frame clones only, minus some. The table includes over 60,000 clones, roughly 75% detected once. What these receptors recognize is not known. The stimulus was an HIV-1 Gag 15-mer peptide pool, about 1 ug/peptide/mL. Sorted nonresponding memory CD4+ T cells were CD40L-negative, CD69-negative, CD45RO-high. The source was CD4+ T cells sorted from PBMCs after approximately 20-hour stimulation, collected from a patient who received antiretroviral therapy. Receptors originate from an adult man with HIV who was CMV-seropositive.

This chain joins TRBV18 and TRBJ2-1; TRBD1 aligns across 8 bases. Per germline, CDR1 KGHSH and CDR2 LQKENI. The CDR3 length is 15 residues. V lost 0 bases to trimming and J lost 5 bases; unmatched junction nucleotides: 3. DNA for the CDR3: TGTGCCAGCTCACCACCGGGACAGGCCAACAATGAGCAGTTCTTC. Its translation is CASSPPGQANNEQFF. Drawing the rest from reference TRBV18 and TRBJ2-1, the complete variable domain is NAGVMQNPRHLVRRRGQEARLRCSPMKGHSHVYWYRQLPEEGLKFMVYLQKENIIDESGMPKERFSAEFPKEGPSILRIQQVVRGDSAAYFCASSPPGQANNEQFFGPGTRLTVL.

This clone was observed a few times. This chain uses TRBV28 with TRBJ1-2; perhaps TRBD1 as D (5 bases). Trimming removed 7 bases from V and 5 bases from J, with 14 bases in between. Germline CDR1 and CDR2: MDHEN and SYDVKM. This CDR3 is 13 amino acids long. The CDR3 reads CASTTVNEYGYTF. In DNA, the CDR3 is TGTGCCAGCACGACAGTAAACGAATATGGCTACACCTTC.

The chain's CDR3 is CASSRTLRENTEAFF. The CDR3 nucleotides are TGTGCCAGTAGTAGGACTCTACGGGAGAACACTGAAGCTTTCTTT. This chain joins TRBV19 and TRBJ1-1; D ambiguous. The CDR3 length is 15 residues. Trimming pared 4 bases from V and 1 base from J, leaving 13 bases between. Germline CDR1 is LNHDA and CDR2 is SQIVND (reference sequence). Complete variable domain (other parts from reference TRBV19 and TRBJ1-1): DGGITQSPKYLFRKEGQNVTLSCEQNLNHDAMYWYRQDPGQGLRLIYYSQIVNDFQKGDIAEGYSVSREKKESFPLTVTSAQKNPTAFYLCASSRTLRENTEAFFGQGTRLTVV.

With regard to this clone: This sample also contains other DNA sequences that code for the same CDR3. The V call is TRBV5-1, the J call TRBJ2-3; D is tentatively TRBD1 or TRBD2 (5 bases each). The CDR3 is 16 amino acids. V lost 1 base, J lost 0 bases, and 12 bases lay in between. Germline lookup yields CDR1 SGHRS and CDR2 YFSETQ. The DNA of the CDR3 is TGCGCCAGCAGCTTGTTAGGGACCCGGAGCACAGATACGCAGTATTTT. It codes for CASSLLGTRSTDTQYF. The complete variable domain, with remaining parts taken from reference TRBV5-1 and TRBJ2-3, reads KAGVTQTPRYLIKTRGQQVTLSCSPISGHRSVSWYQQTPGQGLQFLFEYFSETQRNKGNFPGRFSGRQFSNSRSEMNVSTLELGDSALYLCASSLLGTRSTDTQYFGPGTRLTVL.